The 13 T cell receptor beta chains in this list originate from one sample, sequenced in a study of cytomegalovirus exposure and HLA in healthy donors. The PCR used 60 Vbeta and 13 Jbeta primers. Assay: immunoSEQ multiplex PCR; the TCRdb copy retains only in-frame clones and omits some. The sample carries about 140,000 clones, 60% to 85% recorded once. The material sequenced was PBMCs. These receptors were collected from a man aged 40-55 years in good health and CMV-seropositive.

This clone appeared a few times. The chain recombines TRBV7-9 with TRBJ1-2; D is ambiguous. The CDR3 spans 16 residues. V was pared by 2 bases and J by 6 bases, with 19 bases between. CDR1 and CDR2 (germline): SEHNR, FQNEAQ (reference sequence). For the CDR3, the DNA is TGTGCCAGCAGCTTATCCCCTATTGGTAGCGGGAATGGCTACACCTTC. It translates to CASSLSPIGSGNGYTF.

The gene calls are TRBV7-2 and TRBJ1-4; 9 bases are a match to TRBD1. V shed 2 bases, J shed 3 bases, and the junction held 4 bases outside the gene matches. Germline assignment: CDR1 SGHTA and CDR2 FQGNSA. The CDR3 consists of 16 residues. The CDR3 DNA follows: TGTGCCAGCAGCTTAATACAGGGGGCTTCTAATGAAAAACTGTTTTTT. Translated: CASSLIQGASNEKLFF.

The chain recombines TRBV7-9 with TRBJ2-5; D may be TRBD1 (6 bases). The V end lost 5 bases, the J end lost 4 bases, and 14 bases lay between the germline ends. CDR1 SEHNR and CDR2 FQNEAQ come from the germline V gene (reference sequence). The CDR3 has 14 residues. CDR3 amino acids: CASSLILQGETQYF. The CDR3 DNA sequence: TGTGCCAGCAGCCTTATCTTACAGGGAGAGACCCAGTACTTC.

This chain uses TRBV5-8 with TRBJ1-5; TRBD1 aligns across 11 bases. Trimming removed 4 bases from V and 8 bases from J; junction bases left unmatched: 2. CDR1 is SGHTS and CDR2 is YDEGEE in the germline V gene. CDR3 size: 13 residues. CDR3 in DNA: TGTGCCAGCAGCCGGGACAGGGGGAAGCCCCAGCATTTT. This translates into CASSRDRGKPQHF.

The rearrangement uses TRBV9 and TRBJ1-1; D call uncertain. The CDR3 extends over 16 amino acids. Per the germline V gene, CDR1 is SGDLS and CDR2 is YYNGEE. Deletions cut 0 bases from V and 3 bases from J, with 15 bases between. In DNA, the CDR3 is TGTGCCAGCAGCGTAGCTCTCGGGCGAGCGGACACTGAAGCTTTCTTT. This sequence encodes CASSVALGRADTEAFF.

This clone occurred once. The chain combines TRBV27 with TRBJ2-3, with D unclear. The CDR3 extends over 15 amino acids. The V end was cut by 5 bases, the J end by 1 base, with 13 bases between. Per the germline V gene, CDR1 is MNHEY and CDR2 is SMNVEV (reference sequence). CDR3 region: CASSPSYRGTDTQYF. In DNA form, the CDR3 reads TGTGCCAGCAGTCCTAGTTATCGGGGCACAGATACGCAGTATTTT.

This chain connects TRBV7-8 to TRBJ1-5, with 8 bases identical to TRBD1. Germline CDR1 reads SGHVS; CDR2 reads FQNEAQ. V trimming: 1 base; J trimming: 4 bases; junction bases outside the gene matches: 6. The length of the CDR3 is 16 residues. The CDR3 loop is CASSLGGTGGNQPQHF. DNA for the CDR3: TGTGCCAGCAGCTTAGGTGGTACAGGGGGAAATCAGCCCCAGCATTTT.

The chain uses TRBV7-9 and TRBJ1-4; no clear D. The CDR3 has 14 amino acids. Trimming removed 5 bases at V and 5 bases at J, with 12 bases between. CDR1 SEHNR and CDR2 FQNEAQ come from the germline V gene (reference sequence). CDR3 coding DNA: TGTGCCAGCAGCCCACGGGAGGTAAATGAAAAACTGTTTTTT. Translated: CASSPREVNEKLFF.

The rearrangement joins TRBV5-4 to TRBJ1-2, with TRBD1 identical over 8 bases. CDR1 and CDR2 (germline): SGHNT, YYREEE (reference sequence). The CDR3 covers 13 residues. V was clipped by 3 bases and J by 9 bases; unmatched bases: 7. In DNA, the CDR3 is TGTGCCAGCAGCTCGGGACAGGACGGACGCTACACCTTC. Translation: CASSSGQDGRYTF. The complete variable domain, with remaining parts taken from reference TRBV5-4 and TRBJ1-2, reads ETGVTQSPTHLIKTRGQQVTLRCSSQSGHNTVSWYQQALGQGPQFIFQYYREEENGRGNFPPRFSGLQFPNYSSELNVNALELDDSALYLCASSSGQDGRYTFGSGTRLTVV.

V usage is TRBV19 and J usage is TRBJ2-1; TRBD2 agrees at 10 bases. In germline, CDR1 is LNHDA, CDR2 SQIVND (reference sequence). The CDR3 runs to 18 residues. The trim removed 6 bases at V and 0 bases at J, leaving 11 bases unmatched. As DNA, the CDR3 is TGTGCCAGTAGGGGACTAGCGCTTCGAAGAAGCTCCTACAATGAGCAGTTCTTC. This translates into CASRGLALRRSSYNEQFF.

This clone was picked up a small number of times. In DNA, the CDR3 is TGTGCCAGCAGTTTATTGGGTGACACCGACACCGGGGAGCTGTTTTTT. Its protein product is CASSLLGDTDTGELFF. The chain has TRBV28 and TRBJ2-2; D gene ambiguous. The germline V gene has CDR1 MDHEN and CDR2 SYDVKM. The CDR3 covers 16 residues. The V gene lost 1 base and the J gene lost 3 bases, with 12 bases spanning the gap. The full variable domain, rest sourced from reference TRBV28 and TRBJ2-2, is DVKVTQSSRYLVKRTGEKVFLECVQDMDHENMFWYRQDPGLGLRLIYFSYDVKMKEKGDIPEGYSVSREKKERFSLILESASTNQTSMYLCASSLLGDTDTGELFFGEGSRLTVL.

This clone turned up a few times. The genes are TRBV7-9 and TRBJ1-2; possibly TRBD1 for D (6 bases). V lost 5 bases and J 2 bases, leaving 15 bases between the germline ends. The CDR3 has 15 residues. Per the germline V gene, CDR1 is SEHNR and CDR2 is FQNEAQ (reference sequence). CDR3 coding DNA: TGTGCCAGCAGCGACACCTCCACAGGGAACTATGGCTACACCTTC. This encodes CASSDTSTGNYGYTF.

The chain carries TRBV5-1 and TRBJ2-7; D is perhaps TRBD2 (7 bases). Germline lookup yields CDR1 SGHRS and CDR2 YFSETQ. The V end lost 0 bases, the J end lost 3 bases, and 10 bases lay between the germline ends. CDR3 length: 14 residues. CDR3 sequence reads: CASSLEGGHYEQYF. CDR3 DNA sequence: TGCGCCAGCAGCTTGGAGGGGGGGCACTACGAGCAGTACTTC.